The TCR beta chain under discussion was sequenced for a study of early T cells in non-severe SARS-CoV-2 infection. Study as a whole: Sequenced bulk RNA came from whole blood that was unsorted, and chains were unpaired.

Each cDNA molecule carried a unique molecular identifier. TCRdb reanalysed the 5' RACE reads using MiXCR and keeps one entry per CDR3 protein. The sample yields around 89,000 distinct CDR3 sequences, under 15% seen once. Regarding the study as a whole: Database matching using VDJdb favored anti-spike CD8 responses, with private and CD4 specificities left missing.

The germline V gene encodes CDR1 SGHTA and CDR2 FQGNSA. Deletions cut 3 bases from V and 0 bases from J, with 14 bases between. The CDR3 covers 17 residues. A remark on this clonotype: The target antigen is unknown.

The specimen was whole blood. This receptor was obtained from an adult who was a healthcare worker with PCR-confirmed SARS-CoV-2 infection or an uninfected control (not recorded which). The J gene is TRBJ2-2, the V gene TRBV7-2, with D hard to call. CDR3: CASSFSVRQPNTGELFF. In nucleotides, the CDR3 is TGTGCCAGCAGCTTTTCCGTCCGACAACCGAACACCGGGGAGCTGTTTTTT.